The 21 T cell receptor beta chains presented below share a single source sample, sequenced in a study of T-cell memory formation after mild COVID-19. TCRdb reanalysed the 5' RACE reads using MiXCR and keeps one entry per CDR3 protein. The sample yields fewer than 300,000 distinct CDR3 sequences, approximately 18% seen once. The sample comprised PBMCs or a T cell subset sorted from them (not recorded which). These TCRs come from a man between 18 and 35 years old who had mild COVID-19 (a few samples of this study predate the infection). Cell type and time point are not known.

This chain links TRBV20-1 with TRBJ2-7; a weak D match, TRBD2 (6 bases). V dropped 1 base and J dropped 3 bases, with 22 bases sitting between them. This CDR3 comprises 17 residues. Per germline, CDR1 DFQATT and CDR2 SNEGSKA (reference sequence). As DNA, the CDR3 is TGCAGTGCTAGAGCCCTGCAGGAGGGGCGTGTAAGCTACGAGCAGTACTTC. This translates into CSARALQEGRVSYEQYF.

The rearrangement joins TRBV5-1 to TRBJ2-2; 7 bases agree with TRBD1. V lost 7 bases and J lost 5; bases outside the gene matches: 8. The CDR3 is 14 residues long. The germline V gene encodes CDR1 SGHRS and CDR2 YFSETQ. The CDR3 DNA follows: TGCGCCAGCTGCCCAGGGGGTTTAACCGGGGAGCTGTTTTTT. This gives the protein CASCPGGLTGELFF.

This clonotype was counted a few times. The gene calls are TRBV12-3 or TRBV12-4 and TRBJ1-2, with no clear D. CDR3 length equals 12 residues. The V gene lost 3 bases and the J gene lost 7 bases, with 9 bases spanning the gap. The CDR3 loop reads CASSFRRFGYTF. The CDR3 bases are TGTGCCAGCAGTTTTAGGAGGTTTGGCTACACCTTC.

This clonotype turned up a few times. The chain is built from TRBV20-1 and TRBJ2-1; a possible D gene is TRBD2 (6 bases). With 3 bases removed from V and 0 bases from J, the gap between germline ends came to 18 bases. Germline V gene sequence: CDR1 DFQATT, CDR2 SNEGSKA (reference sequence). The CDR3 covers 17 residues. This chain's CDR3 is CSASGGIRVRSYNEQFF. DNA of the CDR3: TGCAGTGCTAGTGGGGGGATCCGGGTTCGCTCCTACAATGAGCAGTTCTTC.

The chain has TRBV7-2 and TRBJ1-6; 7 nucleotides match TRBD1. The CDR3 is 15 amino acids. V dropped 5 bases and J dropped 10; count of bases not matched to a gene: 11. Germline V gene lookup returns CDR1 SGHTA and CDR2 FQGNSA. Here the CDR3 DNA reads TGTGCCAGCAGCCCACGGACAGGTCGAAGCTCACCCCTCCACTTT. It specifies CASSPRTGRSSPLHF.

The chain couples TRBV6-2 or TRBV6-3 to TRBJ1-1, with a tentative D call TRBD1 (5 bases). The CDR3 has 13 amino acids. Trimming took off 11 bases at V and 1 base at J, with 14 bases between the two ends. CDR1 is MNHEY, CDR2 SVGEGT, per germline. The CDR3 is CAGHRDGNTEAFF. DNA for the CDR3: TGTGCCGGACACCGGGACGGGAACACTGAAGCTTTCTTT.

This clonotype was counted a few times. One end of the junction fails to match germline, which may point to a read error. The rearrangement joins TRBV20-1 to TRBJ1-2; D gene unclear. This CDR3 comprises 11 residues. CDR1 DFQATT and CDR2 SNEGSKA come from the germline V gene (reference sequence). The CDR3 coding sequence is TGCAGTGCTCGAGAATTCTATGGCTACACCTTC. Translation gives CSAREFYGYTF.

The chain links TRBV29-1 to TRBJ2-1, with D perhaps TRBD1 or TRBD2 (5 bases each). The V end lost 3 bases, the J end lost 9 bases, and 15 bases lay between the germline ends. There are 13 residues in the CDR3. The V gene's germline CDR1 is SQVTM and CDR2 ANQGSEA. CDR3 bases: TGCAGCGTTGAGAAAGAAGGGACCGGTGAGCAGTTCTTC. Protein: CSVEKEGTGEQFF.

The sample holds many counts of this clonotype. The V and J genes are TRBV4-2 and TRBJ2-1, with 12 positions matching TRBD2. The CDR3 length is 17 residues. J was trimmed by 5 bases and V by 5 bases; bases with no gene match: 10. CDR1 is LGHNA, CDR2 YNFKEQ, per germline. The CDR3 loop reads CASSYWAASGGDNEQFF. CDR3 bases: TGTGCCAGCAGCTATTGGGCAGCTAGCGGGGGGGACAATGAGCAGTTCTTC.

Worth noting for this clonotype: A much more abundant neighbour one base away suggests this may be a read error. Here the CDR3 omits its conserved ending phenylalanine or tryptophan, so a read error is the likely source. The J gene is TRBJ2-2, the V gene TRBV6-5; either TRBD1 or TRBD2 may fit D (5 bases each). With 2 bases removed from V and 7 bases from J, the gap between germline ends came to 14 bases. CDR1 and CDR2 (germline): MNHEY, SVGAGI. The CDR3 contains 15 residues. DNA of the CDR3: TGTGCCAGCAGTTACCGTCCCGGGGCGGGCGGGGAGCTGTTTATT. Residues: CASSYRPGAGGELFI.

This clonotype was found a few times. The gene calls are TRBV7-2 and TRBJ2-7; 9 bases align to TRBD1. Germline V gene data show CDR1 as SGHTA and CDR2 as FQGNSA. V gave up 3 bases and J gave up 2 bases; unmatched junction bases: 2. This CDR3 has 14 amino acids. As DNA, the CDR3 is TGTGCCAGCAGCTTTGACAGGGGGACCTACGAGCAGTACTTC. Translation gives CASSFDRGTYEQYF.

The CDR3 spells CASSYGTGLPDTQYF. The CDR3 bases are TGTGCCAGCAGTTACGGGACAGGCTTGCCAGATACGCAGTATTTT. The chain uses TRBV6-5 and TRBJ2-3; 8 bases are shared with TRBD1. Trimming took 2 bases from V and 4 from J; bases not matched to a gene: 5. CDR1 and CDR2 from the germline V gene are MNHEY and SVGAGI. CDR3 size: 15 residues.

This clonotype was seen only a few times. The V gene is TRBV7-9, the J gene TRBJ2-1, with 8 bases lining up with TRBD2. CDR3 length equals 13 residues. CDR1 is SEHNR, CDR2 FQNEAQ, per germline (reference sequence). V lost 0 bases and J lost 10; bases outside the gene matches: 2. The CDR3 DNA is TGTGCCAGCAGCTTAGCCGGGGGGGAGGAGCAGTTCTTC. Its protein is CASSLAGGEEQFF. Full variable domain (missing parts from reference TRBV7-9 and TRBJ2-1): DTGVSQNPRHKITKRGQNVTFRCDPISEHNRLYWYRQTLGQGPEFLTYFQNEAQLEKSRLLSDRFSAERPKGSFSTLEIQRTEQGDSAMYLCASSLAGGEEQFFGPGTRLTVL.

The table lists this clonotype with a count of one. This chain connects TRBV6-5 to TRBJ1-2; D gene uncertain. Trimming left V 0 bases short and J 4 bases short, with 6 bases between. The germline CDR1 and CDR2 sequences are MNHEY and SVGAGI. The CDR3 runs to 13 residues. CDR3: CASSYSSFYGYTF. In nucleotides, the CDR3 is TGTGCCAGCAGTTACTCGAGTTTCTATGGCTACACCTTC.

The rearrangement links TRBV6-5 to TRBJ2-2; 11 positions agree with TRBD2. This CDR3 has 16 amino acids. V gave up 0 bases and J gave up 4 bases; unmatched junction bases: 1. Germline CDR1 and CDR2: MNHEY and SVGAGI. CDR3 coding DNA: TGTGCCAGCAGTTACTCTACTAGCGGGGGCACCGGGGAGCTGTTTTTT. It is translated as CASSYSTSGGTGELFF.

This clonotype was found many times. This chain connects TRBV5-1 to TRBJ1-2, with 7 nucleotides matching TRBD1. V was clipped by 3 bases and J by 0 bases; unmatched bases: 8. The CDR3 extends over 16 amino acids. Germline V gene lookup returns CDR1 SGHRS and CDR2 YFSETQ. The CDR3: CASSSSHRGTNYGYTF. As DNA, the CDR3 is TGCGCCAGCAGCTCCTCGCACAGGGGTACTAACTATGGCTACACCTTC.

V is TRBV28 and J is TRBJ2-7; maybe TRBD1 (5 bases). V was shortened by 6 bases and J by 4 bases, with 13 bases between the two germline ends. CDR1 and CDR2 (germline): MDHEN, SYDVKM. This CDR3 has 13 residues. CDR3 sequence (DNA): TGTGCCAGCAGGCAAGACGACAGTTACGAGCAGTACTTC. Its translation is CASRQDDSYEQYF. The whole variable domain, filled in from reference TRBV28 and TRBJ2-7, reads DVKVTQSSRYLVKRTGEKVFLECVQDMDHENMFWYRQDPGLGLRLIYFSYDVKMKEKGDIPEGYSVSREKKERFSLILESASTNQTSMYLCASRQDDSYEQYFGPGTRLTVT.

This clonotype was recorded a few times. The gene calls are TRBV28 and TRBJ1-3; tentatively, D is TRBD1 (5 bases). The CDR3 contains 14 residues. Trimming took off 5 bases at V and 3 bases at J, with 11 bases between the two ends. The V gene's germline CDR1 is MDHEN and CDR2 SYDVKM. Here the CDR3 reads CASSPTGLGNTIYF. The CDR3 DNA reads as TGTGCCAGCAGTCCGACGGGACTTGGAAACACCATATATTTT.

This clonotype has a count of ten or more. The chain is built from TRBV4-2 and TRBJ2-5, with 8 positions matching TRBD2. The CDR3 extends over 14 amino acids. The germline V gene has CDR1 LGHNA and CDR2 YNFKEQ. After removal of 5 bases from V and 5 bases from J, the junction contained 7 bases not matched to a gene. DNA for the CDR3: TGTGCCAGCAGCTTCGGGGGGGCCGGTGAGACCCAGTACTTC. Its translation: CASSFGGAGETQYF.

The chain has TRBV28 and TRBJ1-5; D not certain. The V and J ends lost 7 bases and 4 bases respectively, with 8 bases between them. Germline CDR1 is MDHEN and CDR2 is SYDVKM. This CDR3 has 12 amino acids. CDR3 nucleotides: TGTGCCAGCACGGTAGGGAATCAGCCCCAGCATTTT. Amino acid sequence: CASTVGNQPQHF. The full variable domain, with the rest looked up from reference TRBV28 and TRBJ1-5, is DVKVTQSSRYLVKRTGEKVFLECVQDMDHENMFWYRQDPGLGLRLIYFSYDVKMKEKGDIPEGYSVSREKKERFSLILESASTNQTSMYLCASTVGNQPQHFGDGTRLSIL.

The table lists this clonotype with a few counts. This chain links TRBV5-1 with TRBJ2-3; 9 nucleotides align to TRBD1. Trimming took 4 bases from V and 4 from J; bases not matched to a gene: 4. The CDR3 spans 14 residues. In germline, CDR1 is SGHRS, CDR2 YFSETQ. CDR3: CASSPGTGSDTQYF. In nucleotides, the CDR3 is TGCGCCAGCAGCCCCGGGACAGGGTCAGATACGCAGTATTTT.